This T cell receptor (beta chain) was captured by sequencing in a study of molecular identifiers for immune sequencing clone quantification (dated by TCRdb to between 2018 and 2020). Concerning the study at large: For a replicate experiment, RNA from around 18,000 or 91,000 naive CD8 T cells was divided into five aliquots, and four of the five aliquots were sequenced. This methods study used CD8 T cells to benchmark TCR RNA copy counting and molecular-identifier clustering-based TCR repertoire sequencing (MIDCIRS).

Libraries of naive CD8 T cells were built from approximately 22,000 to 940,000 sorted cells, with 10%, 30% or 50% of the purified RNA used. On a BD FACSAria II, naive CD8 T cells were FACS-sorted as CD8+CD4-CCR7+CD45RA+ and collected into RLT Plus buffer. To test detection sensitivity, Jurkat RNA equal to some 11 TCR copies was added to samples of about 18,000-1,100,000 naive CD8 T cells. CD8 T cells were enriched using RosetteSep CD8+ T Cell Enrichment Cocktail and Ficoll-Paque, and the enriched cells then underwent ACK red cell lysis. Trimmed from V: 6 bases; trimmed from J: 5 bases; junction bases lacking a gene match: 10. Counted from cysteine to phenylalanine, this CDR3 has 16 amino acids. Only the CDR3 portion is preserved as DNA: 48 bases, with reading frame beginning at the first base. Paper-wide results and their limitations: Spiked-in Jurkat TCR RNA equal to a single cell's worth was reported to be detectable even within one million naive CD8 T cells. Without barcode sub-clustering, chimeric consensus sequences inflated TCR diversity; chimeras reached as high as 47%. Modeling gave about three recovered TCR RNA copies per cell versus 8 to 10 by digital PCR, implying approximately 30% capture efficiency. The naive libraries included spiked-in Jurkat TCR RNA (over nine copies' worth), and this RNA is not part of the donor repertoire. In CMV-specific effector cells, over 98% of molecules were held by clones above 20 RNA copies, whereas under 1% of molecules were held by such clones in naive cells. The sizes of highly expanded clones could end up underestimated when identical TCR molecules share a barcode.

The method was PCR. The sequencer was an Illumina HiSeq 4000. Bulk TCR libraries were generated as previously described, with the TCR primers listed in Table S5 used. The Qiagen AllPrep DNA/RNA kit was used to purify total RNA. Reads from multiple sequencing runs of the same library were pooled before analysis. Regarding the original processing steps: Reads were retained only if the reads had an exact TCR constant sequence, and the retained reads were trimmed to 150 nt and grouped according to their 12-nt molecular barcodes. Reads in each barcode group were sub-clustered using a 15% Levenshtein threshold, and a quality-weighted consensus sequence was built for each RNA molecule. Non-functional sequences were removed, as were lower-count sequences one edit away from another. On the basis of fitting two negative binomial distributions, barcode sub-clusters with fewer than 20% of the maximum read count were discarded. TCRdb ran its own pipeline on the public reads, namely fastp trimming at Q25 and MiXCR clone calling, and kept in-frame beta chains. Identical CDR3 proteins give one entry, which carries the most common genes and DNA. The V and J calls and clone size come from TCRdb's table, not from the authors' own analysis. This sample comprises about 640,000 distinct CDR3 sequences, 20% of them detected only once. The top ten constitute around 0.86% of the sample.

This clonotype was seen repeatedly, ten times or more. The clone's antigen remains unknown. Per-base qualities were not stored, and no clone one base away is much larger. Sequencing used naive CD8+ T cells from blood, with Jurkat cell RNA spiked in. This specimen's cell subset or site label, per the study, means: FACS-sorted CD8+CD4-CCR7+CD45RA+ naive T cells. The TCR originated in a human donor in good health. Some libraries in this study had Jurkat cell RNA spiked in. This chain joins TRBV12-3 or TRBV12-4 to TRBJ2-1; TRBD2 aligns with 10 central bases. The sequenced DNA is TGTGCCAGCAGGGAAGCGGGAGGGCCGAGAGACAATGAGCAGTTCTTC. It translates to CASREAGGPRDNEQFF.